These 5 T cell receptor beta chains originate from one sample sequenced in a study of persistence of HIV-infected CD4 T cells (dated by TCRdb to about 2020). In the paper's terms, the treatment or condition label means: suppressive antiretroviral therapy. A pool of overlapping HIV-1 Gag 15-mer peptides was used at around 1 ug per peptide per mL for cell stimulation. CD4+ T cells that responded were sorted based on upregulation of both CD40 ligand and CD69. The immunoSEQ hsTCRB assay version 4, run in survey mode, was used to sequence TCRbeta repertoires from genomic DNA. TCRdb re-hosts the immuneACCESS table, in-frame sequences only. Its copies lack some clones; in the studies checked, an unresolved V gene accounts for under half of them, and the cause for the rest is not known. The table for this sample lists fewer than 40,000 clones; approximately 70% of them were counted only once. The ten largest clonotypes hold 1.4% of the sample.

For these receptors, no antigen is known. The specimen was CD4+ T cells sorted from PBMCs after roughly 17-hour stimulation, collected from a patient who received antiretroviral therapy. The label giving this sample's cell subset or site can be read as: CD40L+CD69+ CD4 T cells responding to HIV-1 Gag peptides. The receptor source for this set is an adult man with HIV who was CMV-seropositive.

This chain joins TRBV3-1 (or the pseudogene TRBV3-2) and TRBJ1-1; a possible D gene is TRBD1 (5 bases). Germline V CDR1 and CDR2: LGHDT, YNNKEL (reference sequence). The V end lost 4 bases, the J end lost 7 bases, and 13 bases lay between the germline ends. This CDR3 has 13 amino acids. CDR3 protein: CASSLRGRGEAFF. The CDR3 DNA is TGTGCCAGCAGCCTCCGCGGAAGGGGTGAAGCTTTCTTT.

The chain couples TRBV12-3 or TRBV12-4 to TRBJ1-2; TRBD1 is a possible D gene (6 bases). V lost 4 bases and J lost 8, with 11 bases in between. The CDR3 contains 12 residues. The DNA of the CDR3 is TGTGCCAGCAGTTCCTCAGGGGTGGGCTACACCTTC. It specifies CASSSSGVGYTF.

The J gene is TRBJ1-1, the V gene TRBV7-9; D remains unclear. The CDR3 is made up of 16 amino acids. Germline loops: CDR1 SEHNR, CDR2 FQNEAQ (reference sequence). V lost 1 base and J lost 1, with 13 bases in between. CDR3 in amino acids: CASSLGSGRGNTEAFF. CDR3 coding DNA: TGTGCCAGCAGCTTAGGTAGTGGACGGGGGAACACTGAAGCTTTCTTT.

CDR3 nucleotide sequence: TGCGCCAGCAGCTTGGATGCCCTCCGAGGAAACACCATATATTTT. This translates into CASSLDALRGNTIYF. This rearrangement joins TRBV5-1 to TRBJ1-3; D not certain. CDR3 length: 15 amino acids. Trimming removed 0 bases at V and 4 bases at J, with 11 bases between. Germline values: CDR1 SGHRS, CDR2 YFSETQ.

The rearrangement joins TRBV6-5 to TRBJ1-5; maybe TRBD1 (5 bases). V dropped 0 bases and J dropped 2 bases, with 5 bases sitting between them. This CDR3 is built from 14 residues. In germline, CDR1 is MNHEY, CDR2 SVGAGI. The CDR3 is CASSYSGGNQPQHF. The CDR3 coding sequence is TGTGCCAGCAGTTACTCAGGGGGCAATCAGCCCCAGCATTTT.